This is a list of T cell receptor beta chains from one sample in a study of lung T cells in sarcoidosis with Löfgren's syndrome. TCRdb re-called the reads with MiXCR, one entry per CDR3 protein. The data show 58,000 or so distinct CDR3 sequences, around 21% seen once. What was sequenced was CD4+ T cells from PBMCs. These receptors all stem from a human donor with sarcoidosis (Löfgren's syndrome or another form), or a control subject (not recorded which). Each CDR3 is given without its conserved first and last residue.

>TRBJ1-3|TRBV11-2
ASSYIPVNTIY
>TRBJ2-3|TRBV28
ASSTSGRGPDTQY
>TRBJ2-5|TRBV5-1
ASSLDPRETQY
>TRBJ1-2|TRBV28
ASRLRGDYGYT
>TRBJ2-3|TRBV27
AVGGSTDTQY
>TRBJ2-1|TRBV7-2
ASSLGGSGAYNEQF
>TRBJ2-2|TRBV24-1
ATSRGQGATGELF
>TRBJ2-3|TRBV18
ASSSHHSLADTQY
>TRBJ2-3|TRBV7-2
ASSFREEDTQY
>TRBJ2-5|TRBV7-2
ASSLGRVETQY
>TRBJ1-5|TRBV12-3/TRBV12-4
ASKYRGEGCNQPQH
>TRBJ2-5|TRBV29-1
SVGSGGQIQETQY
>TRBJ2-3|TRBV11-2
ASSSKLLSGGGRDTQY
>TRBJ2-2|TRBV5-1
ASSWDGTSGRTGELF
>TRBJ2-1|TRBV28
ASSPGTGLYNEQF
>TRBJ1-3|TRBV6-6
ASSYGGSGNTIY
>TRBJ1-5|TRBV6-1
ASSEAHRVSNQPQH
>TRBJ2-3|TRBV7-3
ASSLNQGATQC
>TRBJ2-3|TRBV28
ASTSLRTSGILSSPDTQY
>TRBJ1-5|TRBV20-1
SARDQLTGGPQH
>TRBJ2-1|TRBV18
ASSLTRGRVDNEQF
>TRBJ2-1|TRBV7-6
TSSWGLADNEQF
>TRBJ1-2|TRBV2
ASRDRGTGYGYT
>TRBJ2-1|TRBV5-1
ASSTGLLSHNEQF
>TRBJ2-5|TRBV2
ASSDGGGRGLY
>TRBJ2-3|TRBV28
ASSRTSGGPDTQY
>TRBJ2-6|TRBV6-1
ASSNGGANVLT
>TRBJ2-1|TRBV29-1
SVELGLAGKNEQF
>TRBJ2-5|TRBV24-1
ATSDPGLAGGQTQY
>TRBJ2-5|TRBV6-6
ASSYSARAETQY
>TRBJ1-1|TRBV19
ASSRGRMNTEAF
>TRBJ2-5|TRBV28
ASSPPVQETQY
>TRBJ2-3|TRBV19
ASSVYGTGPSTDTQY
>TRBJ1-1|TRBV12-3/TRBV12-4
ASSYWTEATNTEAF
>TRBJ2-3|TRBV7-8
ASSRGIKRADTQY
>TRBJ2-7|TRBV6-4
ASSKFLGSDYEQY